This passage covers 10 T cell receptor beta chains from one sample sequenced in a study of cytomegalovirus exposure and HLA in healthy donors. It was with 60 Vbeta and 13 Jbeta primers that the PCR ran. The table came from immunoSEQ multiplex PCR; TCRdb's copy has only in-frame clones and leaves some out. Here the sample spans 150,000 to 200,000 clones, roughly 80% being singletons. Sequenced input: PBMCs. All receptors derive from a female donor in good health and CMV-seronegative.

The chain employs TRBV19 and TRBJ2-3, with 10 bases that match TRBD2. Germline values: CDR1 LNHDA, CDR2 SQIVND (reference sequence). Losses at the gene ends were 8 bases for V and 1 base for J; bases not matched to a gene: 18. This CDR3 is 19 amino acids long. CDR3 DNA sequence: TGTGCCAGTGGGAGTAGATCAGCGGGAGGGCCCGGCGGCACAGATACGCAGTATTTT. Amino acid sequence: CASGSRSAGGPGGTDTQYF.

J is TRBJ1-3 and V is TRBV6-1, with no clear D. The CDR3 contains 16 residues. Germline CDR1 MNHNS, CDR2 SASEGT. The ends were cut back, 4 bases at V and 4 bases at J, with 17 bases in the middle. As DNA, the CDR3 is TGTGCCAGCAGTGTTGGAAGAAGACACCTGGGAAACACCATATATTTT. Its protein is CASSVGRRHLGNTIYF.

This clone turned up a few times. The rearrangement uses TRBV6-1 and TRBJ1-6, with D unresolved. With 0 bases removed from V and 9 bases from J, the gap between germline ends came to 6 bases. The germline V gene has CDR1 MNHNS and CDR2 SASEGT. The CDR3 spans 13 residues. CDR3 amino acids: CASSEATGSPLHF. The CDR3 DNA reads TGTGCCAGCAGTGAAGCTACGGGTTCACCCCTCCACTTT.

V and J are TRBV5-1 and TRBJ2-1, with TRBD2 matching 14 bases. The length of the CDR3 is 17 residues. Per the germline V gene, CDR1 is SGHRS and CDR2 is YFSETQ. V dropped 3 bases and J dropped 5; count of bases not matched to a gene: 7. CDR3 bases: TGCGCCAGCAGCTACGGACTAGCGGGAGGACGAAACAATGAGCAGTTCTTC. Protein: CASSYGLAGGRNNEQFF.

This clone is a singleton in its sample. This chain joins TRBV6-5 and TRBJ2-7; D gene uncertain. CDR1 is MNHEY and CDR2 is SVGAGI in the germline V gene. V lost 5 bases, J lost 3 bases, and 17 bases lay in between. The CDR3 sequence is 15 residues long. The CDR3 DNA sequence: TGTGCCAGCAGTGGCCCGAAGTCTGGTATCTACGAGCAGTACTTC. This translates into CASSGPKSGIYEQYF.

The V call is TRBV7-9, the J call TRBJ1-4; D remains unclear. Germline CDR1 SEHNR, CDR2 FQNEAQ (reference sequence). The CDR3 is 15 residues long. With 2 bases removed from V and 8 bases from J, the gap between germline ends came to 15 bases. The CDR3 reads CASSLLTDMREKLFF. The DNA of the CDR3 is TGTGCCAGCAGCTTACTCACAGACATGAGAGAAAAACTGTTTTTT.

Remarks on this clone: Its ends do not fully match the called genes, so a read error is possible. The V call is TRBV9, the J call TRBJ2-7, with 12 bases aligning to TRBD2. Germline assignment: CDR1 SGDLS and CDR2 YYNGEE. There are 15 residues in the CDR3. CDR3 residues: CASSVAGTSGHEQYF. In DNA form, the CDR3 reads TGTGCCAGCAGTGTAGCGGGGACTAGCGGGCACGAGCAGTACTTC.

This clone has a single count. V and J are TRBV27 and TRBJ2-7; 14 nucleotides match TRBD2. Germline V gene sequence: CDR1 MNHEY, CDR2 SMNVEV (reference sequence). CDR3 size: 15 residues. Unmatched junction bases numbered 9, after V lost 2 bases and J lost 12 bases. Here the CDR3 reads CASSLVGTSGRRTYF. DNA of the CDR3: TGTGCCAGCAGTTTAGTTGGGACTAGCGGGAGACGAACGTACTTC.

This chain links TRBV6-1 with TRBJ1-6, with D unclear. Germline assignment: CDR1 MNHNS and CDR2 SASEGT. The length of the CDR3 is 15 residues. Trimming shortened V by 10 bases and J by 6 bases, and 19 bases separated the two germline ends. In nucleotides, the CDR3 is TGTGCCACCCGGGAGAGGGTCTGGATTAATTCACCCCTCCACTTT. This encodes CATRERVWINSPLHF.

This rearrangement joins TRBV7-8 to TRBJ2-1; 7 bases line up with TRBD1. V lost 5 bases to trimming and J lost 1 base; unmatched junction nucleotides: 5. Germline CDR1 is SGHVS and CDR2 is FQNEAQ. The CDR3 runs to 15 residues. The CDR3 bases are TGTGCCAGCAGCAAACGACAGGGTTCCTACAATGAGCAGTTCTTC. Translated: CASSKRQGSYNEQFF.